These 10 T cell receptor beta chains originate from one sample sequenced in a study of T cells after yellow fever vaccination. TCRdb passed the 5' RACE reads through MiXCR, listing each CDR3 protein once. The sample includes just under 600,000 distinct CDR3 sequences, about 13% of them seen just once. This sample comprised PBMCs, obtained on the day of the yellow fever booster vaccination. These receptors all stem from a man aged 30 to 45 who received the YFV17D yellow fever vaccine.

This chain joins TRBV28 and TRBJ2-7, with TRBD1 matching 9 bases. CDR1 is MDHEN, CDR2 SYDVKM, per germline. CDR3 length equals 15 residues. J gave up 2 bases and V 5 bases, and 7 bases lay outside the gene matches. Here the CDR3 DNA reads TGTGCCAGCAGTACGCCGGGACAGGGAACCTACGAGCAGTACTTC. This translates into CASSTPGQGTYEQYF.

This clonotype turned up a few times. The rearrangement uses TRBV7-6 and TRBJ2-7; the match to TRBD2 covers 7 bases. V dropped 5 bases and J dropped 5; count of bases not matched to a gene: 3. The CDR3 extends over 12 amino acids. Germline lookup yields CDR1 SGHVS and CDR2 FNYEAQ. CDR3 sequence (DNA): TGTGCCAGCAGCGTTGCGGGAGACGAGCAGTACTTC. Its translation is CASSVAGDEQYF.

The V and J genes are TRBV6-2 or TRBV6-3 and TRBJ1-1, with D possibly TRBD1 on 5 matching bases. Trimming shortened V by 8 bases and J by 1 base, and 11 bases separated the two germline ends. The germline CDR1 and CDR2 sequences are MNHEY and SVGEGT. This CDR3 is 13 amino acids long. The CDR3 bases are TGTGCCAGCCCGGGGGTGGGGAACACTGAAGCTTTCTTT. Encoded protein: CASPGVGNTEAFF.

CDR3: CAVGADYNEQFF. In nucleotides, the CDR3 is TGTGCGGTGGGCGCGGATTACAATGAGCAGTTCTTC. The V call is TRBV10-3, the J call TRBJ2-1; no reliable D call. The germline CDR1 and CDR2 sequences are ENHRY and SYGVKD. CDR3 length: 12 residues.

This clonotype was seen a handful of times. The chain recombines TRBV5-1 with TRBJ2-1; perhaps TRBD1 as D (7 bases). Germline assignment: CDR1 SGHRS and CDR2 YFSETQ. The germline V and J ends were trimmed by 5 bases and 0 bases, with 12 bases remaining between them. The CDR3 runs to 15 residues. The CDR3 nucleotides are TGCGCCAGCAGAATGCGGGACAGCTCCTACAATGAGCAGTTCTTC. Its protein product is CASRMRDSSYNEQFF.

This clonotype was counted ten times or more. The chain joins TRBV5-1 to TRBJ2-7; D is possibly TRBD2 (6 bases). The germline gives CDR1 SGHRS, CDR2 YFSETQ. This CDR3 has 15 amino acids. Trimming stripped 3 bases from V and 5 bases from J, with 18 bases between. CDR3 nucleotides: TGCGCCAGCAGCTCCGCCGCGGGATTGATGGACGAGCAGTACTTC. It yields the protein CASSSAAGLMDEQYF.

There are a few counts of this clonotype. This chain connects TRBV20-1 to TRBJ2-7; D not certain. CDR1 is DFQATT and CDR2 is SNEGSKA in the germline V gene (reference sequence). The length of the CDR3 is 12 residues. Trimming stripped 8 bases from V and 6 bases from J, with 17 bases between. CDR3 coding DNA: TGCAGTACGGGCCGTAGTTCCCGCGAGCAGTACTTC. It codes for CSTGRSSREQYF.

The rearrangement links TRBV5-1 to TRBJ2-7; 12 bases fit TRBD2. From germline, CDR1 is SGHRS and CDR2 YFSETQ. After removal of 4 bases from V and 3 bases from J, the junction contained 5 bases not matched to a gene. The CDR3 is 15 residues long. CDR3 DNA sequence: TGCGCCAGCAGCCGACTAGCGGGAGTCTACTACGAGCAGTACTTC. Protein: CASSRLAGVYYEQYF.

This clonotype was counted at least ten times. This chain links TRBV20-1 with TRBJ1-1; D is possibly TRBD1 (5 bases). The ends were cut back, 5 bases at V and 0 bases at J, with 13 bases in the middle. Per germline, CDR1 DFQATT and CDR2 SNEGSKA (reference sequence). This CDR3 is 14 amino acids long. CDR3 sequence (DNA): TGCAGTGCTTACCCACCGACAGTGAACACTGAAGCTTTCTTT. This sequence encodes CSAYPPTVNTEAFF.

In its sample, this clonotype was seen a few times. The chain carries TRBV4-3 and TRBJ2-3; D remains ambiguous. There are 14 residues in the CDR3. The V end was cut by 3 bases, the J end by 4 bases, with 11 bases between. The germline gives CDR1 LGHNA, CDR2 YSLEER. The chain's CDR3 is CASSHGPEADTQYF. The CDR3 nucleotides read TGCGCCAGCAGCCACGGTCCTGAGGCAGATACGCAGTATTTT.